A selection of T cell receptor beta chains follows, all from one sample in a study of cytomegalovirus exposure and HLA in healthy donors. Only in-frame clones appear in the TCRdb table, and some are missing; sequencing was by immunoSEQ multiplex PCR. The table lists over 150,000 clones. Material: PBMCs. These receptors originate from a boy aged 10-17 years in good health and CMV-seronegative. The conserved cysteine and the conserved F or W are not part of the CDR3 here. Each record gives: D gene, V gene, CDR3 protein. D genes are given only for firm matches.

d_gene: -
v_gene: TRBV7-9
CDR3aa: ASSPLDRIQETQY

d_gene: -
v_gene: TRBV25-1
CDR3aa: ASSDRGYGYT

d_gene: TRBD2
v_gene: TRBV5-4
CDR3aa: ASSSGTSGGYEQY

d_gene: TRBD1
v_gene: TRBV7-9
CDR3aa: ASSLTGVPLH

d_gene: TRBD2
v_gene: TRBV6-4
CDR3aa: ASSALAGDHNEQF

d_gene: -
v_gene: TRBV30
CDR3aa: AYTSTAAVYEQY

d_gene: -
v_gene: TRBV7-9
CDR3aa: ASSLAPRGTEAF

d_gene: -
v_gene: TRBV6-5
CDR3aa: ASSYSLDGPETQY

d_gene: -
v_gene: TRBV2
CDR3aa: ASSTYEQY

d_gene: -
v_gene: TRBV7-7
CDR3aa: ASSLGRLETQY

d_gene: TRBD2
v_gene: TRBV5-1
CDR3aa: ASGLSGGPDTQY

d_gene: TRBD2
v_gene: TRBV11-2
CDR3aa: ASSLGRGTSRYEQY

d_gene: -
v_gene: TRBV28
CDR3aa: ASTTPGEGYNYGYT

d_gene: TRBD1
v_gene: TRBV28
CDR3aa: ASSDRGHYEQY

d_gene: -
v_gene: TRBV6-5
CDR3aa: ASSLDFNEQF

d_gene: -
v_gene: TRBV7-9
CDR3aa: ASSLPANSGNTIY

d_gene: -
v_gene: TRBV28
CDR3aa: ASTPGAADTQY

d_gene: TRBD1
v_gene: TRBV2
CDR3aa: ASQGEQNTEAF

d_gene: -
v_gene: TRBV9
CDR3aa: ASSVGAGKYNEQF

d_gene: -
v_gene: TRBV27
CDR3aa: ASSLTMGASGYT

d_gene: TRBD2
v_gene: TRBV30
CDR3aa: AWRAGGRGETQY

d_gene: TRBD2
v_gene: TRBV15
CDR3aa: ATSRDGTTVGNEQF

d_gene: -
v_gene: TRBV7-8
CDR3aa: ASSVRDSHTGELF

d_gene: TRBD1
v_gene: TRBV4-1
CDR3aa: ASSLNLGQGGGYT

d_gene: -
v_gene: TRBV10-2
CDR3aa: ASRDFEETQY

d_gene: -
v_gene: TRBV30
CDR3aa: AWSVSRLTNEQF

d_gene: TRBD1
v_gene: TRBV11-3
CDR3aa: ASSLTGGEETQY

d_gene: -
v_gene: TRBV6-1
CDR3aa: ASSPSRSLHEQY

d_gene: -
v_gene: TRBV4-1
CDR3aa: ASSPTSQGNIQY

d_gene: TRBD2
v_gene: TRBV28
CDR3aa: ASSSAGTSDPGELF

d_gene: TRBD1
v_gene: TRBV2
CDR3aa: ASSVGQATDTQY

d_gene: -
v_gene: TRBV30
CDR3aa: AWSKPKGGRRNTEAF

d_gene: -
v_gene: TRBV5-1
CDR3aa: ASSPRAWTAQETQY

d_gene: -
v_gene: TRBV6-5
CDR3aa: ASSYSAGHYNEQF

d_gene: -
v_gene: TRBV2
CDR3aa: ASRIQGNTEAF

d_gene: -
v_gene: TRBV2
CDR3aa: ASRDGKQY

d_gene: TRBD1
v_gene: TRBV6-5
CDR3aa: ASSRTGTGDYEQY

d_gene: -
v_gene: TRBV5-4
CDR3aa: ASSLAVREEETQY

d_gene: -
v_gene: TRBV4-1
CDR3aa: ASSQGSSRGTDEQF

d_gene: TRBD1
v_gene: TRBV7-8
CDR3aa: ASRLGTANTEAF

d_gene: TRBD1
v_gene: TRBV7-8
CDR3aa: ASSILQGGTQY

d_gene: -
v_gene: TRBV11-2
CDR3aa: ASSSRGAGNTEAF

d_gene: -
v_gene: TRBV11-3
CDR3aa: ASSYGGRTDTQY

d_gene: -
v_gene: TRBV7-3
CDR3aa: ASSLSGGAETQY

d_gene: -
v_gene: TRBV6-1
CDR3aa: ASTLEGVDTEAF

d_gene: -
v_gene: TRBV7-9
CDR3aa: ASSTRGREDYT